The T cell receptor beta chain described here comes from a study of T cells in Graves' hyperthyroidism and ophthalmopathy. General study findings and limits: Before onset, ophthalmopathy was predicted by the model a median around 6.5 months earlier. Most thyroid clonotypes with frequency above 0.001 were detected in blood.

The length of the CDR3 is 12 residues. The V segment lost 6 bases and the J segment 7 bases; nucleotides outside the gene matches: 5. The germline V gene encodes CDR1 LNHDA and CDR2 SQIVND (reference sequence). The table lists this clonotype with many counts. What it recognizes is unknown. RNA transcripts served as the template for amplifying TCR beta CDR3 regions. When the TCR CDR3 underwent first-round RT-PCR, the HTBI primer set was used. MiXCR was run by TCRdb on the multiplex PCR reads, yielding one entry per CDR3 protein. The sample records 550,000 to 700,000 distinct CDR3 sequences, about 14% being singletons.

Sequenced material: blood. The rearrangement joins TRBV19 to TRBJ1-2, with 7 bases fitting TRBD1. The TCR originated in a woman aged 40 to 50 with Graves' ophthalmopathy. CDR3 sequence: CASRAQGFGYTF. The CDR3, as DNA: TGTGCCAGTAGAGCACAGGGGTTTGGCTACACCTTC. Full variable domain (remainder filled in from reference TRBV19 and TRBJ1-2): DGGITQSPKYLFRKEGQNVTLSCEQNLNHDAMYWYRQDPGQGLRLIYYSQIVNDFQKGDIAEGYSVSREKKESFPLTVTSAQKNPTAFYLCASRAQGFGYTFGSGTRLTVV.